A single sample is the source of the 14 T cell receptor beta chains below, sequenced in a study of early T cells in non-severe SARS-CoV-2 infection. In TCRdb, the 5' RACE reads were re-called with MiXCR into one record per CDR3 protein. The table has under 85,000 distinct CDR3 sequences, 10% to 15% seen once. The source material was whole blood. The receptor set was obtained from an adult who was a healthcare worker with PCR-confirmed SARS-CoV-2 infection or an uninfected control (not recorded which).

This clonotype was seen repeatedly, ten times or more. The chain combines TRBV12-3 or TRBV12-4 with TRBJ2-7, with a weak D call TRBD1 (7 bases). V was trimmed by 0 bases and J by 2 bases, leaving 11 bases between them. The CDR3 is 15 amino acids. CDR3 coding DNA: TGTGCCAGCAGTTTAGCGCCAGGGGGGACCTACGAGCAGTACTTC. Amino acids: CASSLAPGGTYEQYF.

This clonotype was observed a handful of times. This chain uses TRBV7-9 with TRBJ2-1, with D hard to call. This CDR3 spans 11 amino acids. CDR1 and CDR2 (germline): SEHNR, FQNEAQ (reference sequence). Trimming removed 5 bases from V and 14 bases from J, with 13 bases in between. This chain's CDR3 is CASSQGLKEFF. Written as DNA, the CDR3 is TGTGCCAGCAGCCAAGGGCTAAAGGAGTTCTTC.

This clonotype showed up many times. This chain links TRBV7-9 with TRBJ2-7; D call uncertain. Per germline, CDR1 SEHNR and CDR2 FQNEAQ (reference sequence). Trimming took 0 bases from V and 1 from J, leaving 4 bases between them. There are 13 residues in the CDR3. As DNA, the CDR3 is TGTGCCAGCAGCTTAGCGGGGTCCTACGAGCAGTACTTC. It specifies CASSLAGSYEQYF.

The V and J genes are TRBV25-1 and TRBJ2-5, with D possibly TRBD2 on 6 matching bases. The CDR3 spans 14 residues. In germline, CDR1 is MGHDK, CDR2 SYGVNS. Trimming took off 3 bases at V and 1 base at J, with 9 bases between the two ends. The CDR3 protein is CASSDWRVQETQYF. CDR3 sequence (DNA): TGTGCCAGCAGTGACTGGAGGGTCCAAGAGACCCAGTACTTC.

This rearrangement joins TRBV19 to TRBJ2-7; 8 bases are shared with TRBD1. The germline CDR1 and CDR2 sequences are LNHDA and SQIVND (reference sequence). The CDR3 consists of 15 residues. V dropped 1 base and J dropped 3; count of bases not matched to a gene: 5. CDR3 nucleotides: TGTGCCAGTAGTATAGGTCCAGGGGGCGTCTACGAGCAGTACTTC. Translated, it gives CASSIGPGGVYEQYF. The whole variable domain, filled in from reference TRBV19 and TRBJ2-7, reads DGGITQSPKYLFRKEGQNVTLSCEQNLNHDAMYWYRQDPGQGLRLIYYSQIVNDFQKGDIAEGYSVSREKKESFPLTVTSAQKNPTAFYLCASSIGPGGVYEQYFGPGTRLTVT.

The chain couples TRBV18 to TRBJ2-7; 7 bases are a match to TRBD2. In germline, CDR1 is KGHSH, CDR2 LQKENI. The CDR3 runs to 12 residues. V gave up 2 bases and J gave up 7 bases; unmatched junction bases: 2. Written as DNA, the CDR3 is TGTGCCAGCTCACCAGGGGGGGATGAGCAGTACTTC. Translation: CASSPGGDEQYF.

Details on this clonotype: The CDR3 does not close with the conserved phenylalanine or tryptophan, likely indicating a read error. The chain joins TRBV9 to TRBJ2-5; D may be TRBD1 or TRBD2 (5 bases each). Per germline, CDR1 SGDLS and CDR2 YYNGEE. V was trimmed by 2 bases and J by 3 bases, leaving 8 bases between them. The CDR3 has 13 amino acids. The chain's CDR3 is CASSVRGEETQYY. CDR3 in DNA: TGTGCCAGCAGCGTCAGAGGGGAAGAGACCCAGTACTAC.

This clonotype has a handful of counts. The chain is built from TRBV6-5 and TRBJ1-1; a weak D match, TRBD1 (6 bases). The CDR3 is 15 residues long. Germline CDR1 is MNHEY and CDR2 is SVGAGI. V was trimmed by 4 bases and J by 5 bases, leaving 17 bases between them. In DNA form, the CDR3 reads TGTGCCAGCAGTTTATCCACCGGGGGGCAGACTGAAGCTTTCTTT. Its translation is CASSLSTGGQTEAFF.

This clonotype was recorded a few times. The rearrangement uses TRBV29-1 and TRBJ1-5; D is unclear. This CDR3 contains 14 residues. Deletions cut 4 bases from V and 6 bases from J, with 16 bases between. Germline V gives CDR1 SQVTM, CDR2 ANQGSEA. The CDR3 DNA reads TGCAGCGTTGTCATTTCGGGGTTAGGTCAGCCCCAGCATTTT. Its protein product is CSVVISGLGQPQHF.

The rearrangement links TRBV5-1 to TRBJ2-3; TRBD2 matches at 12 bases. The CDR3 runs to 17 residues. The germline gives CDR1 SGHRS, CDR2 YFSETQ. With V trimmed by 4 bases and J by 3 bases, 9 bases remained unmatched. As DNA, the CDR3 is TGCGCCAGCAGCCCCAAGTTGACTAGCGGGAGTACAGATACGCAGTATTTT. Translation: CASSPKLTSGSTDTQYF.

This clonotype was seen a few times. The CDR3: CASGLTLLGAQAGANVLTF. CDR3 nucleotide sequence: TGTGCTAGTGGTTTGACATTACTGGGGGCCCAAGCTGGGGCCAACGTCCTGACTTTC. This sequence joins TRBV12-5 and TRBJ2-6; the D gene is possibly TRBD1 (6 bases). With 2 bases removed from V and 2 bases from J, the gap between germline ends came to 19 bases. This CDR3 spans 19 amino acids. Germline V lookup: CDR1 LGHNT, CDR2 FRNRAP.

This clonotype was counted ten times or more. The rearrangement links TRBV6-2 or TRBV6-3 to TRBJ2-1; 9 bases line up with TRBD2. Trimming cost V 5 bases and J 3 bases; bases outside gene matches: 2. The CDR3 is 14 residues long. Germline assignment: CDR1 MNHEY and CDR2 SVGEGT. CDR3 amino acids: CASSRGGGYNEQFF. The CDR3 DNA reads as TGTGCCAGCAGTCGCGGGGGGGGCTACAATGAGCAGTTCTTC.

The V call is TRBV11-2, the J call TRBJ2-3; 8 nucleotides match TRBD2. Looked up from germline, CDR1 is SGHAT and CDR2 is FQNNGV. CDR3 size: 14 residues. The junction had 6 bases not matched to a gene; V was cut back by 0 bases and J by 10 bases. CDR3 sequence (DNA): TGTGCCAGCAGCTTAGATCCCGGGGGGGAGGCGCAGTATTTT. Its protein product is CASSLDPGGEAQYF.

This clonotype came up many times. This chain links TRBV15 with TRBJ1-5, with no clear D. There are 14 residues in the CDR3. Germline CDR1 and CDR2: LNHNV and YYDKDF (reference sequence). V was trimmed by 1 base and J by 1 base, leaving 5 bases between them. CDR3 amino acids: CATSRGGSNQPQHF. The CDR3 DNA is TGTGCCACCAGCAGAGGTGGGAGCAATCAGCCCCAGCATTTT.